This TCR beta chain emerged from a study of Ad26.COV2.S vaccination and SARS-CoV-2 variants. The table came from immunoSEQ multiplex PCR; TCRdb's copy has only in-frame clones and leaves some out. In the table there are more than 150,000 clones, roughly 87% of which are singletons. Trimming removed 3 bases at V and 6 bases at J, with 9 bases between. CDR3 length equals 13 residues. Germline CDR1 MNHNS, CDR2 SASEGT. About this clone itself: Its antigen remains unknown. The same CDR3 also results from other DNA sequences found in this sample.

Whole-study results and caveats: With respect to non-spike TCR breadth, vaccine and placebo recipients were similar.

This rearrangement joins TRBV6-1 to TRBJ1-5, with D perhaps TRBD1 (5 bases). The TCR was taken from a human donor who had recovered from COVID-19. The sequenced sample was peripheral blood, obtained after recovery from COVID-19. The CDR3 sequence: CASSEGRSQPQHF. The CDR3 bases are TGTGCCAGCAGTGAGGGGCGGAGTCAGCCCCAGCATTTT.